The 9 T cell receptor beta chains reported below all come from one sample, sequenced in a study of vaccination and CD4 T cells after COVID-19. Their antigens are not known. An Oncomine TCR Beta short-read assay was used to sequence the DNA from cultured CD4+ T cells. Each CDR3 protein is one row after TCRdb ran MiXCR on the PCR reads. This table has about 8,300 distinct CDR3 sequences, roughly 50% appearing once. Described treatment: 10-day PBMC culture with coronavirus spike peptide pools or control peptides (ViraFEST assay). Gathering of the CD4+ T cells, from the unexposed donor, took place before the COVID-19 pandemic (2011-2018). Material for sequencing was CD4+ T cells from blood, cultured in vitro. The receptors were sampled from a human donor in good health.

This clonotype appeared a few times. The genes are TRBV20-1 and TRBJ2-5; D gene unclear. This CDR3 spans 11 amino acids. Trimming took off 7 bases at V and 5 bases at J, with 11 bases between the two ends. Germline loops: CDR1 DFQATT, CDR2 SNEGSKA (reference sequence). The CDR3 reads CSGAAGETQYF. The CDR3 coding sequence is TGCAGTGGGGCGGCCGGGGAGACCCAGTACTTC.

The rearrangement uses TRBV6-4 and TRBJ1-5; D not resolved. Germline CDR1 reads MRHNA; CDR2 reads SNTAGT. Trimming removed 6 bases from V and 9 bases from J, with 3 bases in between. The CDR3 is 9 amino acids. DNA of the CDR3: TGTGCCAGCAGGCGGCCCCAGCATTTT. This codes for CASRRPQHF.

This rearrangement joins TRBV30 to TRBJ2-1, with 7 nucleotides matching TRBD2. CDR3 size: 13 residues. Trimming cost V 1 base and J 4 bases; bases outside gene matches: 1. In germline, CDR1 is GTSNPN, CDR2 SVGIG (reference sequence). CDR3 DNA sequence: TGTGCCTGGAGTGCAGCGGGATACAATGAGCAGTTCTTC. Encoded protein: CAWSAAGYNEQFF.

This chain joins TRBV7-9 and TRBJ1-3, with no clear D. The CDR3 extends over 15 amino acids. CDR1 and CDR2 (germline): SEHNR, FQNEAQ (reference sequence). The V gene lost 1 base and the J gene lost 0 bases, with 7 bases spanning the gap. The CDR3 nucleotides are TGTGCCAGCAGCTTAGGGGCAGGCTCTGGAAACACCATATATTTT. Its protein is CASSLGAGSGNTIYF.

The V and J genes are TRBV12-3 or TRBV12-4 and TRBJ1-1; 8 bases match TRBD1. V trimming: 5 bases; J trimming: 1 base; junction bases outside the gene matches: 9. The CDR3 contains 16 residues. This chain's CDR3 is CASSRGWDRPNTEAFF. The CDR3, as DNA: TGTGCCAGCAGTCGGGGTTGGGACAGGCCGAACACTGAAGCTTTCTTT.

The chain joins TRBV5-1 to TRBJ2-3, with TRBD2 matching over 14 bases. Germline V CDR1 and CDR2: SGHRS, YFSETQ. The CDR3 spans 16 residues. Trimming removed 4 bases from V and 1 base from J; junction bases left unmatched: 2. CDR3 in DNA: TGCGCCAGCAGCCCGGGACTAGCGGGGGGCACAGATACGCAGTATTTT. Protein product: CASSPGLAGGTDTQYF.

Only one count was recorded for this clonotype. This chain links TRBV7-6 with TRBJ1-1; D may be TRBD1 (5 bases). Germline CDR1 SGHVS, CDR2 FNYEAQ. There are 19 residues in the CDR3. The ends were cut back, 1 base at V and 0 bases at J, with 21 bases in the middle. CDR3 in amino acids: CASSLVSAKGVGMNTEAFF. In nucleotides, the CDR3 is TGTGCCAGCAGCTTAGTGAGCGCTAAAGGGGTCGGGATGAACACTGAAGCTTTCTTT.

The V gene is TRBV6-1, the J gene TRBJ2-2; possible D gene TRBD1, 6 bases. The ends were cut back, 7 bases at V and 5 bases at J, with 14 bases in the middle. The CDR3 has 14 amino acids. Germline-derived CDR1 and CDR2 are MNHNS and SASEGT. The CDR3 sequence is CASILTGATGELFF. In DNA, the CDR3 is TGTGCCAGCATCCTGACAGGAGCGACCGGGGAGCTGTTTTTT.

The CDR3 spells CASSDSAGGNTEAFF. In nucleotides, the CDR3 is TGTGCCAGCAGTGACTCGGCAGGGGGGAACACTGAAGCTTTCTTT. The chain carries TRBV6-4 and TRBJ1-1; 7 bases are a match to TRBD1. Germline CDR1 MRHNA, CDR2 SNTAGT. V lost 0 bases to trimming and J lost 1 base; unmatched junction nucleotides: 2. CDR3 length: 15 residues.